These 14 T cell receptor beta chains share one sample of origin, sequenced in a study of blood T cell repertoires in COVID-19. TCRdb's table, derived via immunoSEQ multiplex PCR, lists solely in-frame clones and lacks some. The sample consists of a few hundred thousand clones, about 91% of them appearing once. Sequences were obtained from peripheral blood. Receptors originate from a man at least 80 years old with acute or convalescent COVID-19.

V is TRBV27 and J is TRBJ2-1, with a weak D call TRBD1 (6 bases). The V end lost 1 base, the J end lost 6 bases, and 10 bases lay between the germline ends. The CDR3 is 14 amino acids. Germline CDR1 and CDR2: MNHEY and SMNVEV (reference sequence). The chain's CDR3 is CASSLWGQINEQFF. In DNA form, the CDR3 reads TGTGCCAGCAGTTTATGGGGGCAGATCAATGAGCAGTTCTTC.

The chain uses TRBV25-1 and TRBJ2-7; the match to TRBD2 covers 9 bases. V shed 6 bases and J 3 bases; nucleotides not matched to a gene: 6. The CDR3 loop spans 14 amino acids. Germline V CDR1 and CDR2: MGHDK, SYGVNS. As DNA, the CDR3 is TGTGCCAGCAGGTCGGATAGCGGGAGCTACGAGCAGTACTTC. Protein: CASRSDSGSYEQYF.

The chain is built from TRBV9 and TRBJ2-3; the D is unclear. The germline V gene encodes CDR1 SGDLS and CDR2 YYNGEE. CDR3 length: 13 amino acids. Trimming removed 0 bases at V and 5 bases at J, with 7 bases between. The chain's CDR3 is CASSVESQDTQYF. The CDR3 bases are TGTGCCAGCAGCGTAGAATCCCAAGATACGCAGTATTTT.

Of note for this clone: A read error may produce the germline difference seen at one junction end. Written as DNA, the CDR3 is TGTGCCAGCAAGGAATTAAGAACAGGCTCCTTTAATTCACCCCTCCACTTT. This encodes CASKELRTGSFNSPLHF. The rearrangement links TRBV2 to TRBJ1-6; the D gene is possibly TRBD1 (5 bases). Germline V gene data show CDR1 as SNHLY and CDR2 as FYNNEI. This CDR3 is built from 17 residues.

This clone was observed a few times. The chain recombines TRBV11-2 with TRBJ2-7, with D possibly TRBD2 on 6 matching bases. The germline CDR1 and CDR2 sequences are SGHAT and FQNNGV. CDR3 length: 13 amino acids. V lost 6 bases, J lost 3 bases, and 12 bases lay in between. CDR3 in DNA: TGTGCCAGCAGTCCCGCGGGGTTCTACGAGCAGTACTTC. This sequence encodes CASSPAGFYEQYF.

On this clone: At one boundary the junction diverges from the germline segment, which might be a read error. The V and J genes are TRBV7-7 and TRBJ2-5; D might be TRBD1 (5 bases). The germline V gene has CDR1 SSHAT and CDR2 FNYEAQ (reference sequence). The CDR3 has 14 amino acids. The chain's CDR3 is CASSFTGQQETQYF. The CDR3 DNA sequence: TGTGCTAGCAGCTTTACTGGACAACAAGAGACCCAGTACTTC.

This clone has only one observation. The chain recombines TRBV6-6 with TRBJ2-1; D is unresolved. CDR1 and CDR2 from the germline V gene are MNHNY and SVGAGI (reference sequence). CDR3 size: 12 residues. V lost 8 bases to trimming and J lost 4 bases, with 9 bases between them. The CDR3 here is CASSSLYNEQFF. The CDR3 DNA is TGTGCCAGCTCCTCTTTATACAATGAGCAGTTCTTC.

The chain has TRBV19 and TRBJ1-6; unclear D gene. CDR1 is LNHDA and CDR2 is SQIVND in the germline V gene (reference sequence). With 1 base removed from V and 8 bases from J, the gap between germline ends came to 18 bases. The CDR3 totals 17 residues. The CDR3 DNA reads TGTGCCAGTAGTATAGGAACTGGACTCCTATTAGATTCACCCCTCCACTTT. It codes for CASSIGTGLLLDSPLHF.

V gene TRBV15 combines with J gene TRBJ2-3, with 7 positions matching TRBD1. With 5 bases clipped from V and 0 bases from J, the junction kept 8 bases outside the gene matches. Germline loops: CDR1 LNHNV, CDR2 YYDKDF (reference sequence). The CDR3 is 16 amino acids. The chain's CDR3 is CATSDLQGPSTDTQYF. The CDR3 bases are TGTGCCACCAGCGACCTACAGGGGCCTAGCACAGATACGCAGTATTTT.

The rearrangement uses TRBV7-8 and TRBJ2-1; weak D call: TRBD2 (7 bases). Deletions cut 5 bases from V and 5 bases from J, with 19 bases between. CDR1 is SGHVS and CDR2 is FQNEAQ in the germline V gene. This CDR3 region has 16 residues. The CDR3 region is CASSPRLGGGHNEQFF. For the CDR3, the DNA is TGTGCCAGCAGCCCCCGACTGGGCGGGGGCCACAATGAGCAGTTCTTC.

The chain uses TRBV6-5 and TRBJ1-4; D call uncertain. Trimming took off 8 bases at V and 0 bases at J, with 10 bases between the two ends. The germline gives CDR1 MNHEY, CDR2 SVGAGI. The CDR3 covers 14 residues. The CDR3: CASGDGATNEKLFF. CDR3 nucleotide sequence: TGTGCCAGCGGCGACGGAGCAACTAATGAAAAACTGTTTTTT.

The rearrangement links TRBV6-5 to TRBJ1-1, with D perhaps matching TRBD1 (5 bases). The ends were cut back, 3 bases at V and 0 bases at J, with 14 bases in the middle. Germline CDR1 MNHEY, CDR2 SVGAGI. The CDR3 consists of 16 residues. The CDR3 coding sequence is TGTGCCAGCAGTTATACCCGACAGAACATGAACACTGAAGCTTTCTTT. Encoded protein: CASSYTRQNMNTEAFF.

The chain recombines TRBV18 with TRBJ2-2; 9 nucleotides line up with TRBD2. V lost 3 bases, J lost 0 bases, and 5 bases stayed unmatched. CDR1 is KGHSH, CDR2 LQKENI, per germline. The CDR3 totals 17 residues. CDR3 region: CASSPRTSATNTGELFF. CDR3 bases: TGTGCCAGCTCACCTAGGACTAGCGCAACGAACACCGGGGAGCTGTTTTTT.

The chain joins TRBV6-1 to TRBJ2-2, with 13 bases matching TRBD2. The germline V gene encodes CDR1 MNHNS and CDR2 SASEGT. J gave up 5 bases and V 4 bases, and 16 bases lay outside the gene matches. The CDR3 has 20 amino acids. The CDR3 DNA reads TGTGCCAGCAGTGTTGGTTACCCGGGACTAGCGGGATCTCTTACCGGGGAGCTGTTTTTT. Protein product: CASSVGYPGLAGSLTGELFF.